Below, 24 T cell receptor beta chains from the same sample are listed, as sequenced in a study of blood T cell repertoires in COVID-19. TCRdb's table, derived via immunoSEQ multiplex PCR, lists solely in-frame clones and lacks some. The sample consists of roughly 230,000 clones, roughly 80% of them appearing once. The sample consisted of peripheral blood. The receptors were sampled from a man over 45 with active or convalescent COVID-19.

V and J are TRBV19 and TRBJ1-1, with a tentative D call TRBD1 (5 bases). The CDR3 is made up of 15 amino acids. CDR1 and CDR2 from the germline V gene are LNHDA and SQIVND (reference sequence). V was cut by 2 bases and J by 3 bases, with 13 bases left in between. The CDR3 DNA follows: TGTGCCAGTAGTATAATGGGGATGACAGACACTGAAGCTTTCTTT. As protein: CASSIMGMTDTEAFF.

CDR3 loop: CASSLSPNQPQHF. As DNA, the CDR3 is TGTGCCAGCAGCTTGAGCCCCAATCAGCCCCAGCATTTT. The chain employs TRBV5-8 and TRBJ1-5, with no clear D. This CDR3 has 13 amino acids. The germline gives CDR1 SGHTS, CDR2 YDEGEE. Trimming left V 1 base short and J 3 bases short, with 5 bases between.

The CDR3 spells CASSELVNYGYTF. CDR3 DNA sequence: TGTGCCAGCAGTGAATTAGTTAACTATGGCTACACCTTC. This sequence joins TRBV6-1 and TRBJ1-2; D is unresolved. V shed 2 bases and J shed 1 base, with 5 bases lying between them. Germline CDR1 is MNHNS and CDR2 is SASEGT. There are 13 residues in the CDR3.

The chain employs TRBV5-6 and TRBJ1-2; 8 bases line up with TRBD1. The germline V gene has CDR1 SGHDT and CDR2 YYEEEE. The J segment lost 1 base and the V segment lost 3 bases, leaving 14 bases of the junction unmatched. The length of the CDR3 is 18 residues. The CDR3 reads CASSWDFRDRPYNYGYTF. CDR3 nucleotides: TGTGCCAGCAGCTGGGACTTCCGGGACAGGCCCTATAACTATGGCTACACCTTC.

Written as DNA, the CDR3 is TGTGCCAGCAGTTACGGACTAGCTGTATACAATGAGCAGTTCTTC. Its translation: CASSYGLAVYNEQFF. V usage is TRBV6-2 or TRBV6-3 and J usage is TRBJ2-1; TRBD2 aligns across 8 bases. The length of the CDR3 is 15 residues. V dropped 2 bases and J dropped 4; count of bases not matched to a gene: 4. Germline V gene data show CDR1 as MNHEY and CDR2 as SVGEGT.

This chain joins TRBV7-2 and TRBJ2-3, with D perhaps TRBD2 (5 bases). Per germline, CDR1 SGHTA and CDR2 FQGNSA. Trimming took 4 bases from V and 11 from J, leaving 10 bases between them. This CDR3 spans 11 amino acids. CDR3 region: CASSSTGEQYF. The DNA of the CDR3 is TGTGCCAGCAGCTCGACCGGGGAGCAGTATTTT.

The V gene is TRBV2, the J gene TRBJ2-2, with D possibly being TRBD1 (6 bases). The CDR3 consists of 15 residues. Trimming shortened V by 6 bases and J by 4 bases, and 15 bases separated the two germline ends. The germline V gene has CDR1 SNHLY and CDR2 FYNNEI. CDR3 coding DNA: TGTGCCAGCAGCGGACAGCCTCGAGGCACCGGGGAGCTGTTTTTT. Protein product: CASSGQPRGTGELFF.

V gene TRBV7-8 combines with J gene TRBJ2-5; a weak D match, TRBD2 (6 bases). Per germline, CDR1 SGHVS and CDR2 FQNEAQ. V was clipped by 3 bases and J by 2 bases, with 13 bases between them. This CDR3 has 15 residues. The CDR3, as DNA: TGTGCCAGCAGCTTCCTCTCGGGGGTTCAAGAGACCCAGTACTTC. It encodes CASSFLSGVQETQYF.

DNA for the CDR3: TGTGCCAGCAGCCAAGAATCTCAGGTGATACGGAATGAGCAGTTCTTC. Its translation is CASSQESQVIRNEQFF. The chain uses TRBV4-2 and TRBJ2-1; D uncertain. The germline V gene encodes CDR1 LGHNA and CDR2 YNFKEQ. There are 16 residues in the CDR3. Deletions cut 0 bases from V and 7 bases from J, with 16 bases between.

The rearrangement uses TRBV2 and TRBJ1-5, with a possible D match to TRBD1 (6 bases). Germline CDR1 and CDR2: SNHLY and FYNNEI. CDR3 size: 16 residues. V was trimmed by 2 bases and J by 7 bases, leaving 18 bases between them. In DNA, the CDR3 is TGTGCCAGCAGTGAAAAGACCCGGGACACTGGGCAGCCCCAGCATTTT. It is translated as CASSEKTRDTGQPQHF.

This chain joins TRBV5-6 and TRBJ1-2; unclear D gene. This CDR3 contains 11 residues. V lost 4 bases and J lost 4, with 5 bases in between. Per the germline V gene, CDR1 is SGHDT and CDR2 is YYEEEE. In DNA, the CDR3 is TGTGCCAGCAGCGCCGGCTATGGCTACACCTTC. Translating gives CASSAGYGYTF.

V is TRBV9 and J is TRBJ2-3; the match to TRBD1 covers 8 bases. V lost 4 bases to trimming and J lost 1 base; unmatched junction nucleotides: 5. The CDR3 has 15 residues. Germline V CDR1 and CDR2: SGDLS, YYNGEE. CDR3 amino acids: CASSSGGSGTDTQYF. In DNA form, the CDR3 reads TGTGCCAGCAGCTCAGGGGGCAGCGGCACAGATACGCAGTATTTT.

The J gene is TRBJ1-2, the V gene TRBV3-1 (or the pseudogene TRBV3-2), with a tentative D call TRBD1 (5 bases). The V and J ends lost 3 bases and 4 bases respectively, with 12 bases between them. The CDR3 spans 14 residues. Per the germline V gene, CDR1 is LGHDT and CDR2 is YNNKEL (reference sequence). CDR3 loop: CASSQVDSGYGYTF. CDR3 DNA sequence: TGTGCCAGCAGCCAGGTAGACAGTGGCTATGGCTACACCTTC.

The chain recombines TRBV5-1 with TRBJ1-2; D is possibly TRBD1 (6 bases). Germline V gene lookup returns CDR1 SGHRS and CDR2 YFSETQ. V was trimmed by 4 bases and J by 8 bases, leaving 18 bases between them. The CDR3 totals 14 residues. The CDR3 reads CASSPDTGRLGYTF. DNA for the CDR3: TGCGCCAGCAGCCCGGACACAGGGAGATTGGGCTACACCTTC.

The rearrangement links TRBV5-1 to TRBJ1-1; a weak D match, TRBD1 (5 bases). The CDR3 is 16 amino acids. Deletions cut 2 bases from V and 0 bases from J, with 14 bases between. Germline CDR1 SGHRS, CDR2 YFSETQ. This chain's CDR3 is CASSFGGNGMNTEAFF. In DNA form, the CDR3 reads TGCGCCAGCAGCTTTGGGGGGAATGGGATGAACACTGAAGCTTTCTTT.

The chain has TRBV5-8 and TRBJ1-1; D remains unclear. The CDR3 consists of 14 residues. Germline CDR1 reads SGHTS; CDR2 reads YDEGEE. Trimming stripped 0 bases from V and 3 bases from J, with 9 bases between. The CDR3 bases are TGTGCCAGCAGCTTGGGGATCGGGGACACTGAAGCTTTCTTT. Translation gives CASSLGIGDTEAFF.

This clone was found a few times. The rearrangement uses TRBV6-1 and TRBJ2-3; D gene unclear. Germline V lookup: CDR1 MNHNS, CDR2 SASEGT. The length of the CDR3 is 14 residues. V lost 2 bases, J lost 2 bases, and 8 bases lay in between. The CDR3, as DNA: TGTGCCAGCAGTGAACAGGCGAACACAGATACGCAGTATTTT. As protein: CASSEQANTDTQYF.

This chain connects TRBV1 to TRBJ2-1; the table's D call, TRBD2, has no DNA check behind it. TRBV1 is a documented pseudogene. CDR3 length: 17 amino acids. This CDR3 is CTSSQDPGSGGYNEQFF. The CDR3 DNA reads TGCACCAGCAGCCAAGATCCAGGTAGCGGGGGGTACAATGAGCAGTTCTTC.

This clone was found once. In DNA form, the CDR3 reads TGTGCCAGCAGCTTGGTGGAAGAGGGCAGCTACGAGCAGTACTTC. This sequence encodes CASSLVEEGSYEQYF. The J gene is TRBJ2-7, the V gene TRBV5-6; weak D call: TRBD2 (5 bases). CDR3 size: 15 residues. V was trimmed by 0 bases and J by 3 bases, leaving 13 bases between them. The germline CDR1 and CDR2 sequences are SGHDT and YYEEEE.

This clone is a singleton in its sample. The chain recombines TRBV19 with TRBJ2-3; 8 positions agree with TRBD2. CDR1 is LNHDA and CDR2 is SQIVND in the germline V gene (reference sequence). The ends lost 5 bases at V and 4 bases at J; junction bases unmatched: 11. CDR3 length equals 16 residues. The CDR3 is CASSSPAGLGSDTQYF. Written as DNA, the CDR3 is TGTGCCAGTAGTTCCCCCGCGGGACTAGGATCAGATACGCAGTATTTT. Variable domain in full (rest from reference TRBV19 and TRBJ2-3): DGGITQSPKYLFRKEGQNVTLSCEQNLNHDAMYWYRQDPGQGLRLIYYSQIVNDFQKGDIAEGYSVSREKKESFPLTVTSAQKNPTAFYLCASSSPAGLGSDTQYFGPGTRLTVL.

CDR3 DNA sequence: TGCGCCAGCAGCACGGGACTAGCGGGGGCCCCTCGTGAGCAGTTCTTC. Translation: CASSTGLAGAPREQFF. V usage is TRBV5-1 and J usage is TRBJ2-1; 14 positions match TRBD2. The CDR3 has 16 amino acids. CDR1 is SGHRS, CDR2 YFSETQ, per germline. V shed 4 bases and J 9 bases; nucleotides not matched to a gene: 9.

This CDR3 reads CASSLPPGGGHF. The CDR3 DNA follows: TGTGCCAGCAGTCTCCCGCCTGGGGGGGGGCATTTT. The rearrangement links TRBV28 to TRBJ1-5; D might be TRBD1 (5 bases). The V end was cut by 5 bases, the J end by 15 bases, with 17 bases between. This CDR3 has 12 amino acids. The germline V gene encodes CDR1 MDHEN and CDR2 SYDVKM.

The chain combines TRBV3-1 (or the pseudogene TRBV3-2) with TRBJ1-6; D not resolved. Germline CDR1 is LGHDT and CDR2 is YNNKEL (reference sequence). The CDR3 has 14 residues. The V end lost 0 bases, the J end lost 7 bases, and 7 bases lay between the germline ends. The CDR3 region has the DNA TGTGCCAGCAGCCAAGATCGCGGGAATTCACCCCTCCACTTT. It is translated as CASSQDRGNSPLHF.

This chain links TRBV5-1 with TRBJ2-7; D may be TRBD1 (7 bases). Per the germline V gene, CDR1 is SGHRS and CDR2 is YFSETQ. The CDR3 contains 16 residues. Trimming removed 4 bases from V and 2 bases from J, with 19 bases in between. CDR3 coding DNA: TGCGCCAGCAGCCATGTACAGGGGACTGGGGCCTACGAGCAGTACTTC. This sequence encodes CASSHVQGTGAYEQYF.